This record looks at one T cell receptor beta chain sequence and its context. What it recognizes is unknown. These data are taken from a study of T-cell memory formation after mild COVID-19. Looking at the study overall: TCR clustering was largely donor specific.

Trimming pared 3 bases from V and 3 bases from J, leaving 8 bases between. This CDR3 contains 13 residues. Study-wide findings and caveats: The main location of contracting CD4+ clones was CM and EM, and that of contracting CD8+ clones was EMRA. Second-wave clones reaching peak frequency on day 37 lacked confirmed SARS-CoV-2 specificity.

TCRdb recomputed calls from the 5' RACE reads with MiXCR, one row per CDR3 protein. The top ten hold around 13% of the sample, which has around 410,000 distinct CDR3 sequences, 20% to 30% seen once. This chain uses TRBV12-3 or TRBV12-4 with TRBJ1-1; TRBD1 might be the D (5 bases). The source material was PBMCs or a T cell subset sorted from them (not recorded which). This receptor was identified in an adult woman who had mild COVID-19 (a few samples of this study predate the infection). Cell type and time point are not known. CDR3 protein: CASSLGTHTEAFF. The DNA for the CDR3 is TGTGCCAGCAGTTTGGGGACTCACACTGAAGCTTTCTTT.